This TCR beta chain was sequenced during a study of tumor-infiltrating lymphocytes in localized non-small cell lung cancer. Per germline, CDR1 MDHEN and CDR2 SYDVKM. The CDR3 runs 15 residues. V lost 5 bases to trimming and J lost 1 base, with 15 bases between them. Data came from immunoSEQ multiplex PCR; TCRdb stores just in-frame clones and leaves some out. The sample yields roughly 15,000 clones, around 82% seen once. Input material: uninvolved lung tissue not adjacent to the tumor. This chain links TRBV28 with TRBJ2-7; TRBD1 is a possible D gene (5 bases). The TCR originated in a human donor with non-small cell lung cancer. The CDR3 region has the DNA TGTGCCAGCAGTCCCAATACAGGTTTTTCCTACGAGCAGTACTTC. This codes for CASSPNTGFSYEQYF.